The 3 T cell receptor beta chains presented below share a single source sample, sequenced in a study of CD8+CD57+ T cells in acquired aplastic anemia. The patients chosen for sequencing had shown expansion of CD8+CD57+ cells (detected by flow cytometry). Genomic DNA, the template, was used for profiling of the TCR beta VDJ and CDR3. TCRdb analysed the reads with MiXCR anew, one entry per CDR3 protein. The repertoire holds approximately 130,000 distinct CDR3 sequences, with 45% to 60% as singletons. Specimen: sorted CD4+, CD8+, or CD8+CD57+ T cells (not recorded which) from PBMCs. The receptor source for this set is a human donor with aplastic anemia.

This chain's CDR3 is CSATPGGSNYGYTF. CDR3 sequence (DNA): TGCAGTGCTACGCCCGGGGGATCTAACTATGGCTACACCTTC. The chain joins TRBV20-1 to TRBJ1-2; a possible D gene is TRBD1 (5 bases). Germline CDR1 DFQATT, CDR2 SNEGSKA (reference sequence). This CDR3 has 14 residues. V was cut by 4 bases and J by 0 bases, with 12 bases left in between.

J is TRBJ2-5 and V is TRBV20-1; D is perhaps TRBD1 (6 bases). V lost 5 bases to trimming and J lost 2 bases, with 9 bases between them. This CDR3 is built from 12 residues. Germline V CDR1 and CDR2: DFQATT, SNEGSKA (reference sequence). Here the CDR3 reads CSAPGQQETQYF. The CDR3 DNA follows: TGCAGTGCTCCGGGACAACAAGAGACCCAGTACTTC.

Concerning this clonotype itself: At one boundary the junction diverges from the germline segment, which might be a read error. J is TRBJ1-1 and V is TRBV5-8; D not resolved. In germline, CDR1 is SGHTS, CDR2 YDEGEE. The CDR3 sequence is 13 residues long. CDR3 sequence reads: CASSRVSNTEAFF. The CDR3 DNA follows: TGCGCCAGCAGCCGTGTATCGAACACTGAAGCTTTCTTT.